The following is a T cell receptor beta chain sequence with its context. Its antigen is currently unknown. The source of the sample is a study of cytomegalovirus exposure and HLA in healthy donors. Points from the study as a whole: With further analysis later on, most CMV-associated TCR beta chains appeared HLA-restricted.

13 Jbeta primers and 60 Vbeta primers were used for the PCR. Original processing methods: There were about 86 million unique TCR beta chains by a later count, and approximately 10 million of them were shared. The assay was immunoSEQ multiplex PCR, and TCRdb's table has in-frame clones only and misses some. From that table come the V and J calls and clone size; the DNA was used to work out D and trimming. This repertoire comprises about 200,000 clones; its ten largest clones make up approximately 1%. Healthy people donating bone marrow made up the donors. Sequences were obtained from PBMCs. The TCR comes from a woman aged 25-40 years in good health and CMV-seropositive.

The CDR3 reads CASSPPGGGGSADTQYF. The CDR3 DNA reads TGTGCCAGCAGCCCCCCCGGGGGAGGGGGAAGCGCAGATACGCAGTATTTT. The chain joins TRBV7-8 to TRBJ2-3; TRBD2 might be the D (7 bases). Germline lookup yields CDR1 SGHVS and CDR2 FQNEAQ. CDR3 length: 17 amino acids. Trimming removed 5 bases at V and 4 bases at J, with 22 bases between.